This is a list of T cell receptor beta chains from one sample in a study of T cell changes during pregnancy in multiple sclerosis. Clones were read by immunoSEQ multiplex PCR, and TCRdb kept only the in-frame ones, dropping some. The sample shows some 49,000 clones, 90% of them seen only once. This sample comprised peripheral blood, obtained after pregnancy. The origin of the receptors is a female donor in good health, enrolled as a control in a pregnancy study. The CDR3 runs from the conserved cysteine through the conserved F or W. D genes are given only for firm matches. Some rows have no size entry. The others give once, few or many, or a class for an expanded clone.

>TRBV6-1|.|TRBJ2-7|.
CASSEATGTRYEQYF
TGTGCCAGCAGTGAAGCGACAGGGACTAGGTACGAGCAGTACTTC
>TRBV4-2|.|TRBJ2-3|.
CASSGSEPSGTDTQYF
TGTGCCAGCAGCGGAAGCGAACCTAGCGGCACAGATACGCAGTATTTT
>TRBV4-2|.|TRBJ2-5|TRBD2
CASSQDLTSGGPGETQYF
TGTGCCAGCAGCCAAGATTTAACTAGCGGAGGTCCGGGGGAGACCCAGTACTTC
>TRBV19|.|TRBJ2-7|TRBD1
CASSIAGPDRGSYEQYF
TGTGCCAGTAGTATAGCAGGCCCGGACAGGGGATCGTACGAGCAGTACTTC
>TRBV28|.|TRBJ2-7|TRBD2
CASRTSAIYEQYF
TGTGCCAGCAGGACTAGCGCCATATACGAGCAGTACTTC
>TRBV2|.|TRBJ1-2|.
CASNLGGGNGYTF
TGTGCCAGCAACTTAGGGGGGGGAAATGGCTACACCTTC
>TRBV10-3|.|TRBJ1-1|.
CAISDRGHTEAFF
TGTGCCATCAGTGACAGGGGCCACACTGAAGCTTTCTTT
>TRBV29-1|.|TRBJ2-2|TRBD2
CSVTSGGDTGELFF
TGCAGCGTGACTAGCGGGGGGGACACCGGGGAGCTGTTTTTT
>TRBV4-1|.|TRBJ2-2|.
CASSQDPAGAENTGELFF
TGCGCCAGCAGCCAAGATCCGGCGGGGGCCGAGAACACCGGGGAGCTGTTTTTT
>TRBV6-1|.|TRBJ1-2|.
CASNPRTATNYGYTF
TGTGCCAGCAATCCCCGGACAGCTACTAACTATGGCTACACCTTC
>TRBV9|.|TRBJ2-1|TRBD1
CASSAWGTAVINEQFF
TGTGCCAGCAGCGCCTGGGGGACAGCGGTAATCAATGAGCAGTTCTTC
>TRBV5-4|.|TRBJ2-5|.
CASSLESKTKETQYF
TGTGCCAGCAGCTTGGAGTCTAAAACTAAAGAGACCCAGTACTTC
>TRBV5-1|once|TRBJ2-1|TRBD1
CASITTGGNEQFF
TGCGCCAGCATTACGACAGGGGGCAATGAGCAGTTCTTC
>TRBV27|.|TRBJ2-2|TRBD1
CASRTGEAGELFF
TGTGCCAGCAGGACAGGGGAAGCCGGGGAGCTGTTTTTT
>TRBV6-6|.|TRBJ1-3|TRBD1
CASSPGTVNSGNTIYF
TGTGCCAGCAGCCCCGGGACAGTGAACTCTGGAAACACCATATATTTT
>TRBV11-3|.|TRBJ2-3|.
CASSRSGSYRVTDTQYF
TGTGCCAGCAGCCGCTCGGGGTCCTATCGGGTCACAGATACGCAGTATTTT
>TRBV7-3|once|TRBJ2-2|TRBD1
CASSPDRGPTTGELFF
TGTGCCAGCAGCCCTGACAGGGGGCCAACGACCGGGGAGCTGTTTTTT